This T cell receptor (beta chain) was retrieved from a study of breast tumors, draining lymph nodes, adjacent tissues. The lymph nodes were axillary draining lymph nodes from breast cancer patients. Notes on this clonotype: A much larger clone sits a single nucleotide away, making a read error possible.

Each CDR3 protein gets one entry after TCRdb re-called the multiplex PCR reads with MiXCR. The sample holds about 110,000 distinct CDR3 sequences, roughly 33% seen once. The sequencing sample was made of axillary lymph node tissue. This receptor was obtained from a female donor with breast cancer. Some clones in this sample may be carry-over from other donors' samples.

The CDR3 nucleotides read TGTGCCAGCAAACCTAGCGGGGGACTCTACAATGGGCAGTTCTTC. It translates to CASKPSGGLYNGQFF. The rearrangement links TRBV18 to TRBJ2-1; 10 nucleotides agree with TRBD2. This CDR3 is built from 15 residues. The germline V gene has CDR1 KGHSH and CDR2 LQKENI.